This T cell receptor beta chain was found in a study of T cell changes during pregnancy in multiple sclerosis (dated by TCRdb to the late 2010s). About the study as a whole: The study examined how the T cell repertoire changed over the course of pregnancy in women with multiple sclerosis.

Receptor libraries were prepared by the immunoSEQ multiplex PCR assay. In its TCRdb copy, this immuneACCESS table keeps in-frame sequences only and misses some clones. Where compared with another copy, unresolved V genes explain less than half of these, and the others have no known cause. This sample has some 110,000 clones in its table, and roughly nine tenths of those were observed once. The ten largest make up over 1.5% of the sample. In the case of this clone: No antigen is known for it. No much larger clone exists at a distance of one base, and base qualities are not known.

Reading from cysteine to phenylalanine, the CDR3 counts 19 amino acids. Of the read, only the CDR3 DNA is kept; its 57 bases are in frame from base 1. V has 4 bases trimmed and J has 0 bases trimmed; junction bases matching no gene number 10. CDR1 and CDR2 (SGDLS, YYNGEE) derive from the germline V gene. Material: peripheral blood, obtained before pregnancy. The source of this sequence is a female donor with multiple sclerosis, enrolled in a pregnancy study. The V gene is TRBV9 and the J gene is TRBJ2-7; 16 middle bases align to TRBD2. The DNA is as follows: TGTGCCAGCAGCAACAGTCCGGGACTAGCGGGGGGGGACTCCTACGAGCAGTACTTC. Its translation is CASSNSPGLAGGDSYEQYF.